A selection of T cell receptor beta chains follows, all from one sample in a study of CD4 T cells in relation to SARS-CoV-2 and coronaviruses. Clones were read by immunoSEQ multiplex PCR, and TCRdb kept only the in-frame ones, dropping some. The table includes about 19,000 clones, 77% detected once. No antigens are known for them. The sample was CD4+ T cells from PBMCs, cultured in vitro. The receptors stem from a human donor in good health. CDR3s include the opening cysteine and the closing phenylalanine or tryptophan. Fields, in order: J gene, D gene, clone size, V gene, CDR3 protein, CDR3 DNA. The D gene is left open where the match is weak. Some rows mark clone size as missing; the rest say once, few, many or name a class of expanded clone.

j_gene: TRBJ2-1
d_gene: -
abundance: -
v_gene: TRBV3-1/TRBV3-2
CDR3aa: CASSPDGFNEQFF
CDR3nt: TGTGCCAGCAGCCCGGACGGTTTCAATGAGCAGTTCTTC

j_gene: TRBJ2-1
d_gene: TRBD2
abundance: -
v_gene: TRBV5-1
CDR3aa: CASRTSGRPSSYNEQFF
CDR3nt: TGCGCCAGCAGAACTAGCGGGAGGCCGAGCTCCTACAATGAGCAGTTCTTC

j_gene: TRBJ2-7
d_gene: -
abundance: -
v_gene: TRBV30
CDR3aa: CAWSRTQYEQYF
CDR3nt: TGTGCCTGGAGCAGGACCCAATACGAGCAGTACTTC

j_gene: TRBJ1-3
d_gene: -
abundance: -
v_gene: TRBV2
CDR3aa: CASSGGTGNTIYF
CDR3nt: TGTGCCAGCTCGGGAGGCACTGGAAACACCATATATTTT

j_gene: TRBJ2-2
d_gene: -
abundance: -
v_gene: TRBV5-6
CDR3aa: CASSLQGTGELFF
CDR3nt: TGTGCCAGCAGCCTACAGGGTACCGGGGAGCTGTTTTTT

j_gene: TRBJ2-5
d_gene: TRBD2
abundance: -
v_gene: TRBV5-4
CDR3aa: CASSGGGRGETQYF
CDR3nt: TGTGCCAGCAGCGGGGGGGGTCGCGGGGAGACCCAGTACTTC

j_gene: TRBJ1-5
d_gene: -
abundance: few
v_gene: TRBV19
CDR3aa: CASSMTGGQRYQPQHF
CDR3nt: TGTGCCAGTAGTATGACCGGGGGCCAAAGGTATCAGCCCCAGCATTTT

j_gene: TRBJ1-3
d_gene: TRBD1
abundance: -
v_gene: TRBV7-8
CDR3aa: CASSLGTGWGGNTIYF
CDR3nt: TGTGCCAGCAGCTTAGGGACAGGGTGGGGTGGAAACACCATATATTTT

j_gene: TRBJ2-1
d_gene: -
abundance: -
v_gene: TRBV7-3
CDR3aa: CASSPSGQPNNEQFF
CDR3nt: TGTGCCAGCAGCCCCAGCGGTCAGCCTAACAATGAGCAGTTCTTC

j_gene: TRBJ2-3
d_gene: TRBD1
abundance: -
v_gene: TRBV5-6
CDR3aa: CASSLLGQGTDTQYF
CDR3nt: TGTGCCAGCAGCTTGTTGGGACAGGGCACAGATACGCAGTATTTT

j_gene: TRBJ1-5
d_gene: -
abundance: -
v_gene: TRBV6-1
CDR3aa: CASSEGRITGNQPQHF
CDR3nt: TGTGCCAGCAGTGAAGGGAGGATAACAGGGAATCAGCCCCAGCATTTT

j_gene: TRBJ2-2
d_gene: -
abundance: few
v_gene: TRBV7-3
CDR3aa: CASSPGSSGELFF
CDR3nt: TGTGCCAGCAGCCCCGGGTCTTCCGGGGAGCTGTTTTTT

j_gene: TRBJ2-6
d_gene: -
abundance: -
v_gene: TRBV6-5
CDR3aa: CASGSVTSGANVLTF
CDR3nt: TGTGCCAGCGGGTCGGTTACGTCTGGGGCCAACGTCCTGACTTTC

j_gene: TRBJ1-5
d_gene: TRBD1
abundance: -
v_gene: TRBV24-1
CDR3aa: CATSDTTGGISQPQHF
CDR3nt: TGTGCCACCAGTGACACGACAGGGGGGATCAGTCAGCCCCAGCATTTT

j_gene: TRBJ1-4
d_gene: -
abundance: -
v_gene: TRBV19
CDR3aa: CASSINRRSEKLFF
CDR3nt: TGTGCCAGTAGTATTAACAGACGGAGTGAAAAACTGTTTTTT

j_gene: TRBJ1-5
d_gene: TRBD1
abundance: -
v_gene: TRBV19
CDR3aa: CATGQGLNQPQHF
CDR3nt: TGTGCCACGGGACAGGGATTAAATCAGCCCCAGCATTTT

j_gene: TRBJ2-3
d_gene: TRBD2
abundance: once
v_gene: TRBV5-1
CDR3aa: CASSLSGTSGPDTQYF
CDR3nt: TGCGCCAGCAGCTTGTCTGGGACTAGCGGTCCAGATACGCAGTATTTT

j_gene: TRBJ1-4
d_gene: -
abundance: once
v_gene: TRBV27
CDR3aa: CASSFGGTTNEKLFF
CDR3nt: TGTGCCAGCAGTTTCGGAGGGACAACTAATGAAAAACTGTTTTTT

j_gene: TRBJ2-1
d_gene: -
abundance: few
v_gene: TRBV9
CDR3aa: CASSLLDSYNEQFF
CDR3nt: TGTGCCAGCAGCCTCTTGGACTCCTACAATGAGCAGTTCTTC

j_gene: TRBJ2-1
d_gene: -
abundance: -
v_gene: TRBV5-1
CDR3aa: CASSIDRNYNEQFF
CDR3nt: TGCGCCAGCAGCATTGACAGGAACTACAATGAGCAGTTCTTC

j_gene: TRBJ2-3
d_gene: TRBD2
abundance: -
v_gene: TRBV5-1
CDR3aa: CASSPSGLAGDTQYF
CDR3nt: TGCGCCAGCAGCCCGTCGGGACTAGCGGGGGATACGCAGTATTTT

j_gene: TRBJ2-5
d_gene: -
abundance: -
v_gene: TRBV2
CDR3aa: CASSEETQYF
CDR3nt: TGTGCCAGCAGCGAAGAGACCCAGTACTTC

j_gene: TRBJ2-7
d_gene: TRBD1
abundance: -
v_gene: TRBV9
CDR3aa: CASSLQGASYEQYF
CDR3nt: TGTGCCAGCAGCCTACAGGGGGCCAGCTACGAGCAGTACTTC

j_gene: TRBJ1-1
d_gene: -
abundance: -
v_gene: TRBV6-1
CDR3aa: CASSELGMGTEAFF
CDR3nt: TGTGCCAGCAGTGAGCTTGGGATGGGCACTGAAGCTTTCTTT

j_gene: TRBJ1-1
d_gene: TRBD1
abundance: -
v_gene: TRBV28
CDR3aa: CASSFPRQGDTEAFF
CDR3nt: TGTGCCAGCAGTTTCCCCCGACAGGGGGACACTGAAGCTTTCTTT

j_gene: TRBJ2-5
d_gene: TRBD1
abundance: -
v_gene: TRBV27
CDR3aa: CASSLGTGVETQYF
CDR3nt: TGTGCCAGCAGCCTCGGGACAGGGGTAGAGACCCAGTACTTC

j_gene: TRBJ2-1
d_gene: TRBD1
abundance: -
v_gene: TRBV5-6
CDR3aa: CASSLTGGVYNEQFF
CDR3nt: TGTGCCAGCAGCTTGACAGGGGGAGTATACAATGAGCAGTTCTTC

j_gene: TRBJ2-5
d_gene: TRBD1
abundance: -
v_gene: TRBV2
CDR3aa: CASSTYRGLSQETQYF
CDR3nt: TGTGCCAGCAGTACATACAGGGGGCTATCCCAAGAGACCCAGTACTTC

j_gene: TRBJ2-7
d_gene: -
abundance: -
v_gene: TRBV2
CDR3aa: CASGSDTYSYEQYF
CDR3nt: TGTGCCAGTGGATCAGACACCTACTCCTACGAGCAGTACTTC

j_gene: TRBJ2-7
d_gene: -
abundance: few
v_gene: TRBV10-3
CDR3aa: CAISEGGYEQYF
CDR3nt: TGTGCCATCAGTGAGGGGGGCTACGAGCAGTACTTC

j_gene: TRBJ1-5
d_gene: -
abundance: -
v_gene: TRBV30
CDR3aa: CAWSVRGQGVQPQHF
CDR3nt: TGTGCCTGGAGTGTGCGCGGGCAGGGAGTCCAGCCCCAGCATTTT

j_gene: TRBJ2-2
d_gene: -
abundance: -
v_gene: TRBV5-1
CDR3aa: CASSLILRGREITGELFF
CDR3nt: TGCGCCAGCAGCTTGATTCTTCGGGGCAGGGAAATCACCGGGGAGCTGTTTTTT

j_gene: TRBJ2-1
d_gene: -
abundance: -
v_gene: TRBV24-1
CDR3aa: CATSDLNANEQFF
CDR3nt: TGTGCCACCAGTGATTTGAATGCCAATGAGCAGTTCTTC

j_gene: TRBJ1-2
d_gene: -
abundance: medium-sized
v_gene: TRBV21-1
CDR3aa: CASRDRDVYGYTF
CDR3nt: TGTGCCAGCAGAGACAGGGACGTCTATGGCTACACCTTC

j_gene: TRBJ2-2
d_gene: -
abundance: once
v_gene: TRBV19
CDR3aa: CASNRQSGTGELFF
CDR3nt: TGTGCCAGTAACCGACAGAGCGGAACCGGGGAGCTGTTTTTT

j_gene: TRBJ2-5
d_gene: -
abundance: -
v_gene: TRBV12-3/TRBV12-4
CDR3aa: CASTRGEETQYF
CDR3nt: TGTGCCAGCACCAGAGGGGAAGAGACCCAGTACTTC

j_gene: TRBJ1-1
d_gene: -
abundance: -
v_gene: TRBV30
CDR3aa: CAWREVTEAFF
CDR3nt: TGTGCCTGGAGGGAGGTCACTGAAGCTTTCTTT

j_gene: TRBJ1-3
d_gene: -
abundance: few
v_gene: TRBV7-9
CDR3aa: CASTSRRDTIYF
CDR3nt: TGTGCCAGCACTTCCCGACGGGACACCATATATTTT

j_gene: TRBJ1-4
d_gene: -
abundance: -
v_gene: TRBV27
CDR3aa: CASGLTPATEKLFF
CDR3nt: TGTGCCAGCGGATTAACACCAGCGACTGAAAAACTGTTTTTT

j_gene: TRBJ2-5
d_gene: TRBD1
abundance: once
v_gene: TRBV5-4
CDR3aa: CASSPPGTGGVGETQYF
CDR3nt: TGTGCCAGCAGCCCGCCGGGGACAGGAGGGGTGGGGGAGACCCAGTACTTC

j_gene: TRBJ1-2
d_gene: -
abundance: -
v_gene: TRBV21-1
CDR3aa: CASSKRGGLYGYTF
CDR3nt: TGTGCCAGCAGCAAACGGGGGGGATTGTATGGCTACACCTTC

j_gene: TRBJ2-7
d_gene: -
abundance: few
v_gene: TRBV4-2
CDR3aa: CASSQDALPSSYEQYF
CDR3nt: TGTGCCAGCAGCCAAGATGCGCTGCCTAGCAGCTACGAGCAGTACTTC

j_gene: TRBJ2-1
d_gene: -
abundance: -
v_gene: TRBV28
CDR3aa: CASRPGTDISEQFF
CDR3nt: TGTGCCAGCAGACCCGGGACGGATATCAGCGAGCAGTTCTTC

j_gene: TRBJ1-6
d_gene: TRBD1
abundance: -
v_gene: TRBV27
CDR3aa: CASSLSGQGTSPLHF
CDR3nt: TGTGCCAGCAGTTTATCAGGACAGGGGACTTCACCCCTCCACTTT

j_gene: TRBJ2-3
d_gene: TRBD2
abundance: -
v_gene: TRBV7-3
CDR3aa: CASSLLPSGNLDTQYF
CDR3nt: TGTGCCAGCAGCTTATTGCCTAGCGGGAATTTAGATACGCAGTATTTT

j_gene: TRBJ2-3
d_gene: TRBD2
abundance: -
v_gene: TRBV5-1
CDR3aa: CASSLVRLAADSSTDTQYF
CDR3nt: TGCGCCAGCAGCTTGGTGAGGCTAGCGGCCGATTCTAGCACAGATACGCAGTATTTT

j_gene: TRBJ2-1
d_gene: TRBD2
abundance: -
v_gene: TRBV30
CDR3aa: CAWRGAGNGYEQFF
CDR3nt: TGTGCCTGGAGAGGAGCGGGAAATGGGTATGAGCAGTTCTTC

j_gene: TRBJ2-1
d_gene: TRBD2
abundance: -
v_gene: TRBV6-5
CDR3aa: CASPGLAGAGEQFF
CDR3nt: TGTGCCAGCCCCGGCCTAGCGGGAGCGGGTGAGCAGTTCTTC

j_gene: TRBJ1-1
d_gene: -
abundance: few
v_gene: TRBV15
CDR3aa: CATSRHFTRNRDRYTEAFF
CDR3nt: TGTGCCACCAGCCGACATTTTACCAGAAACAGGGATCGTTACACTGAAGCTTTCTTT

j_gene: TRBJ2-7
d_gene: -
abundance: -
v_gene: TRBV5-1
CDR3aa: CASSEGVAQGEQYF
CDR3nt: TGCGCCAGCAGCGAGGGGGTCGCTCAGGGCGAGCAGTACTTC

j_gene: TRBJ2-3
d_gene: TRBD2
abundance: -
v_gene: TRBV7-2
CDR3aa: CASSFFGREPSTDTQYF
CDR3nt: TGTGCCAGCAGCTTCTTCGGGCGGGAGCCCAGCACAGATACGCAGTATTTT

j_gene: TRBJ1-1
d_gene: -
abundance: -
v_gene: TRBV6-2/TRBV6-3
CDR3aa: CASSYSIASTVRTEAFF
CDR3nt: TGTGCCAGCAGTTACTCGATAGCATCTACAGTTCGCACTGAAGCTTTCTTT

j_gene: TRBJ1-1
d_gene: -
abundance: -
v_gene: TRBV2
CDR3aa: CASMRVNTEAFF
CDR3nt: TGTGCCAGCATGCGGGTAAACACTGAAGCTTTCTTT